This T cell receptor (beta chain) was captured in a study of Ad26.COV2.S vaccination and SARS-CoV-2 variants. Assay used: immunoSEQ multiplex PCR; TCRdb lists only in-frame clones, some missing. The profile covers 300,000 to 500,000 clones, with about 85% appearing a single time and 3.5% taken by the ten largest. The V gene's germline CDR1 is PRHDT and CDR2 FYEKMQ (reference sequence). V lost 4 bases to trimming and J lost 6 bases, with 9 bases between them. The CDR3 consists of 13 residues. Treatment reported: approximately 18 received Ad26.COV2.S at low or high dose, single or two shots; several received placebo; per-sample allocation not given. Samples analyzed were those drawn on day 63 after the first vaccine or placebo injection.

The source was peripheral blood, collected in a trial of Ad26.COV2.S vaccine versus placebo. The origin of this receptor is a person between 18 and 59 years old who received the Ad26.COV2.S COVID-19 vaccine or a placebo. This sequence joins TRBV13 and TRBJ1-4; TRBD1 might be the D (6 bases). The chain's CDR3 is CASSSNRDEKLFF. DNA of the CDR3: TGTGCCAGCAGCTCCAACAGGGATGAAAAACTGTTTTTT.